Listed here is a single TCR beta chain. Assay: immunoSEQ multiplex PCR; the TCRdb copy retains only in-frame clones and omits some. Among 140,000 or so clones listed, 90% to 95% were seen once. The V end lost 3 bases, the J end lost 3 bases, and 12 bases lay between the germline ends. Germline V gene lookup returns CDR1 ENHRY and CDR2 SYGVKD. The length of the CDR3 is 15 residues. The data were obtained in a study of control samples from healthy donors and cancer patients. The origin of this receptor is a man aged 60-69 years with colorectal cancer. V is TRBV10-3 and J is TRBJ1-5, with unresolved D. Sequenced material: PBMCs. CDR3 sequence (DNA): TGTGCCATCAGTGAAGGTGTCCGGACCAATCAGCCCCAGCATTTT. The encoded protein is CAISEGVRTNQPQHF.